The 29 T cell receptor beta chains given below trace back to one sample, sequenced in a study of cytomegalovirus exposure and HLA in healthy donors. The PCR contained 60 Vbeta and 13 Jbeta primers. Assay: immunoSEQ multiplex PCR; the TCRdb copy retains only in-frame clones and omits some. The table has 120,000 or so clones, around 70% seen once. Sample: PBMCs. These receptors all come from a woman aged 40-49 years in good health and CMV-seropositive.

The chain employs TRBV4-3 and TRBJ2-5, with D possibly matching TRBD1 (5 bases). The germline gives CDR1 LGHNA, CDR2 YSLEER. V dropped 3 bases and J dropped 3 bases, with 8 bases sitting between them. The CDR3 covers 13 residues. CDR3 in amino acids: CASSQDNKETQYF. CDR3 DNA: TGCGCCAGCAGCCAGGACAACAAAGAGACCCAGTACTTC.

This rearrangement joins TRBV2 to TRBJ1-5; D perhaps matches TRBD1 (5 bases). Per germline, CDR1 SNHLY and CDR2 FYNNEI. There are 12 residues in the CDR3. Trimming took off 6 bases at V and 12 bases at J, with 15 bases between the two ends. The CDR3 sequence is CASRSNGGYQHF. DNA for the CDR3: TGTGCCAGCAGGAGTAACGGGGGGTACCAGCATTTT.

The CDR3 loop is CSATQDSYEAFF. Written as DNA, the CDR3 is TGCAGCGCTACTCAGGACAGCTATGAAGCTTTCTTT. The chain employs TRBV29-1 and TRBJ1-1, with TRBD1 as a possible D gene (6 bases). The CDR3 length is 12 residues. Germline CDR1 and CDR2: SQVTM and ANQGSEA. Trimming took off 7 bases at V and 7 bases at J, with 16 bases between the two ends.

This clone appeared a few times. This rearrangement joins TRBV5-1 to TRBJ1-1, with a tentative D call TRBD1 (6 bases). Germline V gene data show CDR1 as SGHRS and CDR2 as YFSETQ. The CDR3 length is 14 residues. Trimming removed 6 bases at V and 1 base at J, with 13 bases between. The CDR3 coding sequence is TGCGCCAGCACCCGCCAGGGGACGAACACTGAAGCTTTCTTT. It yields the protein CASTRQGTNTEAFF.

The V gene is TRBV2, the J gene TRBJ2-1; 14 bases are shared with TRBD2. Germline CDR1 SNHLY, CDR2 FYNNEI. This CDR3 contains 15 residues. Unmatched junction bases numbered 4, after V lost 5 bases and J lost 7 bases. The CDR3 nucleotides are TGTGCCAGCAGTACGGGACTAGCGGGGGTTAATGAGCAGTTCTTC. Its translation: CASSTGLAGVNEQFF.

The chain employs TRBV7-2 and TRBJ1-1, with no clear D. The V gene's germline CDR1 is SGHTA and CDR2 FQGNSA. V was trimmed by 2 bases and J by 5 bases, leaving 15 bases between them. The CDR3 length is 15 residues. The CDR3 nucleotides are TGTGCCAGCAGCTTAACCGACTTCCCTTCGACTGAAGCTTTCTTT. Encoded protein: CASSLTDFPSTEAFF.

This clone was recorded once. The gene calls are TRBV15 and TRBJ1-5; 7 bases match TRBD1. Germline CDR1 and CDR2: LNHNV and YYDKDF (reference sequence). CDR3 size: 14 residues. Germline trimming cut 1 base from V and 7 bases from J; bases unmatched to any gene: 4. The CDR3 bases are TGTGCCACCAGCAGAGGAGGGGGCGAACAGCCCCAGCATTTT. As protein: CATSRGGGEQPQHF.

V is TRBV11-2 and J is TRBJ2-7, with 7 nucleotides matching TRBD2. This CDR3 has 15 amino acids. Germline CDR1 SGHAT, CDR2 FQNNGV. J was trimmed by 3 bases and V by 1 base; bases with no gene match: 6. The CDR3 region is CASSLGGGSGYEQYF. As DNA, the CDR3 is TGTGCCAGCAGCTTAGGGGGGGGGAGCGGCTACGAGCAGTACTTC.

The chain combines TRBV5-1 with TRBJ2-2; the D gene is possibly TRBD2 (6 bases). With 5 bases removed from V and 0 bases from J, the gap between germline ends came to 11 bases. Germline loops: CDR1 SGHRS, CDR2 YFSETQ. CDR3 length: 15 residues. The CDR3 reads CASRRGDSNTGELFF. CDR3 DNA: TGCGCCAGCAGACGAGGGGACTCGAACACCGGGGAGCTGTTTTTT. The complete variable domain, with remaining parts taken from reference TRBV5-1 and TRBJ2-2, reads KAGVTQTPRYLIKTRGQQVTLSCSPISGHRSVSWYQQTPGQGLQFLFEYFSETQRNKGNFPGRFSGRQFSNSRSEMNVSTLELGDSALYLCASRRGDSNTGELFFGEGSRLTVL.

This chain links TRBV2 with TRBJ2-1, with a tentative D call TRBD2 (5 bases). The V gene lost 8 bases and the J gene lost 6 bases, with 14 bases spanning the gap. The germline V gene has CDR1 SNHLY and CDR2 FYNNEI. The CDR3 runs 13 residues. The DNA for the CDR3 is TGTGCCAGCGTGTACTCGGGGTCCAATGAGCAGTTCTTC. Protein product: CASVYSGSNEQFF.

The chain employs TRBV7-2 and TRBJ2-5; a weak D match, TRBD2 (6 bases). V lost 6 bases, J lost 4 bases, and 15 bases lay in between. The length of the CDR3 is 14 residues. In germline, CDR1 is SGHTA, CDR2 FQGNSA. CDR3 sequence reads: CASRGVSAGETQYF. Written as DNA, the CDR3 is TGTGCCAGCAGAGGGGTTTCAGCGGGAGAGACCCAGTACTTC.

The chain links TRBV5-4 to TRBJ1-1; 7 nucleotides line up with TRBD1. This CDR3 contains 16 residues. The germline V gene has CDR1 SGHNT and CDR2 YYREEE (reference sequence). Losses at the gene ends were 4 bases for V and 4 bases for J; bases not matched to a gene: 13. The CDR3 DNA follows: TGTGCCAGCAGCCCTGACAGGCAGGGGGGAACCACTGAAGCTTTCTTT. It specifies CASSPDRQGGTTEAFF.

The chain employs TRBV12-5 and TRBJ2-3, with D possibly matching TRBD1 (6 bases). The V gene lost 6 bases and the J gene lost 0 bases, with 16 bases spanning the gap. Germline loops: CDR1 LGHNT, CDR2 FRNRAP. CDR3 size: 16 residues. The CDR3 spells CASGPSRQASTDTQYF. CDR3 DNA: TGTGCTAGTGGCCCCTCCCGACAGGCTAGCACAGATACGCAGTATTTT.

Note on this clone: This same CDR3 is encoded by further DNA sequences in the sample. J is TRBJ1-5 and V is TRBV11-2; maybe TRBD1 (5 bases). With 1 base removed from V and 7 bases from J, the gap between germline ends came to 14 bases. The CDR3 spans 15 residues. The V gene's germline CDR1 is SGHAT and CDR2 FQNNGV. CDR3 bases: TGTGCCAGCAGCTTAGGTCCGACAGAAGGACAGCCCCAGCATTTT. As protein: CASSLGPTEGQPQHF.

The rearrangement joins TRBV4-3 to TRBJ1-1; D is ambiguous. CDR1 and CDR2 (germline): LGHNA, YSLEER. Trimming left V 0 bases short and J 10 bases short, with 3 bases between. The CDR3 runs 10 residues. CDR3 bases: TGCGCCAGCAGCCAAGATAGAGCTTTCTTT. Translation: CASSQDRAFF.

The chain joins TRBV6-1 to TRBJ2-2; possible D gene TRBD1, 6 bases. Germline V CDR1 and CDR2: MNHNS, SASEGT. This CDR3 is 14 amino acids long. Trimming removed 7 bases at V and 6 bases at J, with 15 bases between. The CDR3 nucleotides are TGTGCCAGCAAACGGGACACCGATCCCGGGGAGCTGTTTTTT. Amino acid sequence: CASKRDTDPGELFF.

V is TRBV4-1 and J is TRBJ1-5; 11 nucleotides align to TRBD1. J was trimmed by 0 bases and V by 1 base; bases with no gene match: 11. This CDR3 comprises 20 residues. Germline V gives CDR1 MGHRA, CDR2 YSYEKL. The CDR3 region is CASSQGTGTGGRYSNQPQHF. As DNA, the CDR3 is TGCGCCAGCAGCCAAGGGACCGGGACAGGGGGGCGTTATAGCAATCAGCCCCAGCATTTT.

The chain links TRBV29-1 to TRBJ1-1, with a weak D call TRBD1 (6 bases). This CDR3 region has 13 residues. Germline V gene data show CDR1 as SQVTM and CDR2 as ANQGSEA. V was shortened by 7 bases and J by 7 bases, with 19 bases between the two germline ends. The CDR3 DNA reads as TGCAGCGCCACCGGAGGGGGGGGCTTTGAAGCTTTCTTT. As protein: CSATGGGGFEAFF.

CDR3 protein: CATSARQGGNTEAFF. The CDR3 coding sequence is TGTGCCACCAGCGCTCGTCAGGGAGGAAACACTGAAGCTTTCTTT. The chain employs TRBV15 and TRBJ1-1; perhaps TRBD1 as D (5 bases). Trimming pared 5 bases from V and 2 bases from J, leaving 15 bases between. This CDR3 region has 15 residues. Germline CDR1 LNHNV, CDR2 YYDKDF (reference sequence).

The chain employs TRBV6-1 and TRBJ2-7; 10 bases are shared with TRBD1. Trimming at V came to 6 bases and at J to 2 bases, leaving 1 base not matched to a gene. The CDR3 is made up of 13 amino acids. The V gene's germline CDR1 is MNHNS and CDR2 SASEGT. CDR3 residues: CASRGTGAYEQYF. CDR3 DNA sequence: TGTGCCAGCAGGGGGACAGGGGCCTACGAGCAGTACTTC.

This clone has only one observation. The rearrangement links TRBV7-8 to TRBJ1-4; D remains unclear. Germline assignment: CDR1 SGHVS and CDR2 FQNEAQ. CDR3 length equals 12 residues. Trimming removed 5 bases at V and 8 bases at J, with 9 bases between. Written as DNA, the CDR3 is TGTGCCAGCAGCCGAATGGAGGAAAAACTGTTTTTT. Translating gives CASSRMEEKLFF.

This rearrangement joins TRBV7-9 to TRBJ2-7; D remains unclear. The germline V gene has CDR1 SEHNR and CDR2 FQNEAQ (reference sequence). V was shortened by 1 base and J by 3 bases, with 4 bases between the two germline ends. This CDR3 has 12 residues. The CDR3 DNA sequence: TGTGCCAGCAGCTTAGACTACTACGAGCAGTACTTC. Translating it yields CASSLDYYEQYF.

The sample holds a few counts of this clone. The chain has TRBV6-5 and TRBJ1-1, with TRBD1 identical over 7 bases. The CDR3 runs to 14 residues. Looked up from germline, CDR1 is MNHEY and CDR2 is SVGAGI. Losses at the gene ends were 7 bases for V and 0 bases for J; bases not matched to a gene: 5. CDR3 amino acids: CASNNRGLNTEAFF. The DNA for the CDR3 is TGTGCCAGCAATAACAGGGGACTGAACACTGAAGCTTTCTTT.

This clone was detected once. The chain couples TRBV5-4 to TRBJ2-3, with 10 bases matching TRBD2. The CDR3 spans 16 residues. Unmatched junction bases numbered 4, after V lost 1 base and J lost 2 bases. The germline gives CDR1 SGHNT, CDR2 YYREEE (reference sequence). The CDR3 is CASSLRLAGDTDTQYF. Here the CDR3 DNA reads TGTGCCAGCAGCTTGAGGCTAGCGGGGGACACAGATACGCAGTATTTT.

The J gene is TRBJ2-1, the V gene TRBV9; 11 positions agree with TRBD2. V gave up 0 bases and J gave up 6 bases; unmatched junction bases: 8. The CDR3 runs 17 residues. The germline gives CDR1 SGDLS, CDR2 YYNGEE. CDR3 loop: CASSVVGSGGAFNEQFF. In nucleotides, the CDR3 is TGTGCCAGCAGCGTAGTAGGTAGCGGGGGGGCCTTCAATGAGCAGTTCTTC.

V usage is TRBV5-4 and J usage is TRBJ2-5; weak D call: TRBD2 (6 bases). The CDR3 runs 16 residues. CDR1 and CDR2 from the germline V gene are SGHNT and YYREEE (reference sequence). The V and J ends lost 0 bases and 1 base respectively, with 13 bases between them. The CDR3, as DNA: TGTGCCAGCAGCTTGGGGCGGGACTCCTCCCAAGAGACCCAGTACTTC. Protein product: CASSLGRDSSQETQYF.

V usage is TRBV4-3 and J usage is TRBJ1-1, with a possible D match to TRBD1 (5 bases). Germline V CDR1 and CDR2: LGHNA, YSLEER. The CDR3 has 15 residues. Trimming stripped 3 bases from V and 1 base from J, with 12 bases between. The CDR3 bases are TGCGCCAGCAGCCAGGGGTTACAGGAGAACACTGAAGCTTTCTTT. It translates to CASSQGLQENTEAFF.

The chain recombines TRBV29-1 with TRBJ1-1; perhaps TRBD1 as D (5 bases). Germline V gene lookup returns CDR1 SQVTM and CDR2 ANQGSEA. V lost 6 bases and J 5 bases, leaving 16 bases between the germline ends. The CDR3 has 13 amino acids. Written as DNA, the CDR3 is TGCAGCGTAGGGACTTTCCAGCGGACTGAAGCTTTCTTT. It specifies CSVGTFQRTEAFF.

This clone was found once. The chain links TRBV2 to TRBJ2-7, with 7 bases that match TRBD1. This CDR3 spans 15 amino acids. Germline V gene sequence: CDR1 SNHLY, CDR2 FYNNEI. The V and J ends lost 4 bases and 5 bases, in that order; junction bases with no gene match: 11. CDR3 sequence reads: CASSGDRVAYHEQYF. The DNA for the CDR3 is TGTGCCAGCAGTGGCGACAGGGTGGCCTATCACGAGCAGTACTTC.